This T cell receptor beta chain was identified during a study of cytotoxic CD8 clonotypes in ibrutinib-treated CLL. Generated by immunoSEQ multiplex PCR, the TCRdb table keeps only in-frame clones and is missing some. Here the sample spans about 76,000 clones, about 82% being singletons. Findings of the study overall: At ibrutinib response, clonality increased, and at progression it declined back toward baseline. In comparison with age-matched healthy donors, baseline clonality was higher and tracked circulating CD8+ T-cell counts.

With respect to this clone: Its matching antigen is unknown.

Germline loops: CDR1 SGHAT, CDR2 FQNNGV. With 1 base clipped from V and 6 bases from J, the junction kept 6 bases outside the gene matches. There are 15 residues in the CDR3. The gene calls are TRBV11-2 and TRBJ2-1; TRBD2 matches at 7 bases. This TCR derives from a human donor with chronic lymphocytic leukemia. Material: PBMCs, obtained before ibrutinib treatment. The CDR3 DNA sequence: TGTGCCAGCAGCTTAGGAGTGACTAGCCCCAATGAGCAGTTCTTC. Translated: CASSLGVTSPNEQFF.